A single sample gave rise to the 22 T cell receptor beta chains below, sequenced in a study of spatial heterogeneity in lung cancer (dated by TCRdb to 2018 to 2020). Explained via the paper, the time point label denotes: sample taken at primary tumor resection. Without any cell sorting, TCR sequencing was performed on whole RNA extracted either from tumor and nontumor lung tissue or from cryopreserved PBMC samples. Library construction relied on 5' RACE. Sequencing took place on a NextSeq 500. TCRdb reran the public reads through fastp at Q25 and MiXCR, keeping productive beta chains. Rows matching on CDR3 protein sequence are summarized as one entry with the most common DNA and genes. This sample has about 38,000 distinct CDR3 sequences in its table, and roughly 5.6% of those were observed once. The ten largest account for 25% to 30% of the sample. Sample: PBMCs, taken at surgery. The receptors derive from a female donor with early-stage non-small cell lung cancer.

CDR3 sequence (DNA): TGTGCCAGCATCGGAGGCGGACCCACAGATACGCAGTATTTT. Its translation: CASIGGGPTDTQYF. The gene calls are TRBV28 and TRBJ2-3; possibly TRBD2 for D (5 bases). CDR1 is MDHEN, CDR2 SYDVKM, per germline. The ends were cut back, 7 bases at V and 2 bases at J, with 13 bases in the middle. There are 14 residues in the CDR3.

This clonotype has at least ten counts. Here the CDR3 reads CASSLDSYPTGEQYF. The CDR3 coding sequence is TGTGCCAGCAGCCTCGACAGTTACCCCACGGGGGAGCAGTACTTC. The gene calls are TRBV3-1 and TRBJ2-7; D may match TRBD1 or TRBD2 (5 bases each). The CDR3 totals 15 residues. V lost 4 bases, J lost 7 bases, and 20 bases lay in between. The V gene's germline CDR1 is LGHDT and CDR2 YNNKEL (reference sequence).

This chain uses TRBV9 with TRBJ2-7; no firm D call. CDR1 is SGDLS, CDR2 YYNGEE, per germline. CDR3 length equals 14 residues. Trimming took off 4 bases at V and 1 base at J, with 12 bases between the two ends. The CDR3 DNA is TGTGCCAGCAGCCCGCAAGGTGAGTCCTACGAGCAGTACTTC. It translates to CASSPQGESYEQYF.

This clonotype was seen many times. The chain employs TRBV9 and TRBJ1-1, with 8 bases matching TRBD1. CDR1 is SGDLS, CDR2 YYNGEE, per germline. The CDR3 runs 17 residues. J gave up 0 bases and V 2 bases, and 9 bases lay outside the gene matches. CDR3 sequence: CASSVEARTGMNTEAFF. The CDR3 nucleotides read TGTGCCAGCAGCGTCGAGGCGAGGACAGGGATGAACACTGAAGCTTTCTTT.

In its sample, this clonotype was seen many times. This rearrangement joins TRBV7-8 to TRBJ2-2; D call uncertain. Germline V gives CDR1 SGHVS, CDR2 FQNEAQ. Trimming left V 1 base short and J 4 bases short, with 7 bases between. This CDR3 is 14 amino acids long. CDR3 residues: CASSLESRTGELFF. The CDR3 DNA reads TGTGCCAGCAGCTTAGAGTCCCGCACCGGGGAGCTGTTTTTT.

In its sample, this clonotype was seen many times. The rearrangement joins TRBV10-2 to TRBJ1-2, with 7 positions matching TRBD1. Germline V gives CDR1 WSHSY, CDR2 SAAADI. This CDR3 is built from 12 residues. J gave up 3 bases and V 8 bases, and 3 bases lay outside the gene matches. The CDR3 loop is CASAGGDYGYTF. CDR3 nucleotide sequence: TGCGCCAGCGCAGGGGGTGACTATGGCTACACCTTC.

This clonotype was counted ten times or more. The chain couples TRBV30 to TRBJ2-1, with no clear D. Trimming took 0 bases from V and 2 from J, leaving 8 bases between them. The CDR3 length is 14 residues. Germline V gene lookup returns CDR1 GTSNPN and CDR2 SVGIG (reference sequence). The CDR3 loop is CAWSVAVTYNEQFF. CDR3 sequence (DNA): TGTGCCTGGAGTGTAGCCGTTACCTACAATGAGCAGTTCTTC.

This clonotype appeared many times. The CDR3 protein is CASSAGQGLYEQYF. CDR3 bases: TGTGCCAGTAGTGCCGGACAGGGCCTATACGAGCAGTACTTC. The chain employs TRBV19 and TRBJ2-7, with 8 bases lining up with TRBD1. Germline trimming cut 5 bases from V and 4 bases from J; bases unmatched to any gene: 7. CDR3 length: 14 amino acids. Germline CDR1 and CDR2: LNHDA and SQIVND (reference sequence).

The table lists this clonotype with many counts. The CDR3: CASSELDPNGEQYF. The CDR3, as DNA: TGCGCCAGCAGTGAGTTGGACCCTAACGGAGAGCAGTACTTC. The chain recombines TRBV10-1 with TRBJ2-7, with unresolved D. Per the germline V gene, CDR1 is WNHNN and CDR2 is SYGVQD (reference sequence). The ends were cut back, 1 base at V and 7 bases at J, with 14 bases in the middle. The CDR3 totals 14 residues.

This clonotype appeared many times. This rearrangement joins TRBV6-2 or TRBV6-3 to TRBJ2-7; 7 nucleotides align to TRBD1. Germline CDR1 MNHEY, CDR2 SVGEGT. V gave up 4 bases and J gave up 0 bases; unmatched junction bases: 9. CDR3 length: 16 amino acids. The CDR3 nucleotides read TGTGCCAGCAGTTCTAGGACAGGCGGTAGCTCCTACGAGCAGTACTTC. It yields the protein CASSSRTGGSSYEQYF.

This clonotype occurred a few times. V gene TRBV20-1 combines with J gene TRBJ1-5, with a tentative D call TRBD1 (5 bases). Looked up from germline, CDR1 is DFQATT and CDR2 is SNEGSKA (reference sequence). The V end was cut by 5 bases, the J end by 2 bases, with 10 bases between. This CDR3 region has 13 residues. CDR3 amino acids: CSADSGRNQPQHF. In DNA, the CDR3 is TGCAGTGCTGACTCGGGGCGCAATCAGCCCCAGCATTTT.

The chain is built from TRBV7-9 and TRBJ2-5; D gene ambiguous. The germline V gene encodes CDR1 SEHNR and CDR2 FQNEAQ (reference sequence). The CDR3 has 15 residues. Trimming shortened V by 1 base and J by 7 bases, and 16 bases separated the two germline ends. CDR3 residues: CASSLDGQVDMTQYF. CDR3 coding DNA: TGTGCCAGCAGCTTAGATGGGCAGGTTGATATGACCCAGTACTTC.

This clonotype was observed at least ten times. V gene TRBV5-1 combines with J gene TRBJ2-7, with D perhaps TRBD1 (6 bases). V was shortened by 4 bases and J by 4 bases, with 15 bases between the two germline ends. This CDR3 has 14 amino acids. Germline lookup yields CDR1 SGHRS and CDR2 YFSETQ. The CDR3 DNA is TGCGCCAGCAGCCCACGCCAGGACAGTTACGAGCAGTACTTC. Its translation: CASSPRQDSYEQYF.

This chain connects TRBV7-2 to TRBJ2-5; 8 bases align to TRBD1. Trimming at V came to 5 bases and at J to 7 bases, leaving 12 bases not matched to a gene. The CDR3 has 15 amino acids. Germline V gene lookup returns CDR1 SGHTA and CDR2 FQGNSA. CDR3 amino acids: CASSPRTGLGGTQYF. The CDR3, as DNA: TGTGCCAGCAGCCCCCGGACAGGGCTCGGGGGGACCCAGTACTTC.

This clonotype has just a few counts. This sequence joins TRBV5-1 and TRBJ2-1; D possibly uses TRBD1 or TRBD2 (5 bases each). Germline V gene data show CDR1 as SGHRS and CDR2 as YFSETQ. This CDR3 has 15 residues. Trimming stripped 5 bases from V and 0 bases from J, with 12 bases between. The DNA of the CDR3 is TGCGCCAGCAGTGGGTCAGGGAGCTCCTACAATGAGCAGTTCTTC. It is translated as CASSGSGSSYNEQFF.

This clonotype was seen at least ten times. The chain recombines TRBV20-1 with TRBJ1-2; tentative D call: TRBD1 (5 bases). From germline, CDR1 is DFQATT and CDR2 SNEGSKA (reference sequence). The CDR3 spans 12 residues. V was cut by 5 bases and J by 4 bases, with 11 bases left in between. The CDR3 spells CSAEGRTYGYTF. The CDR3 region has the DNA TGCAGTGCTGAGGGACGGACCTATGGCTACACCTTC.

V is TRBV6-4 and J is TRBJ1-1, with D uncertain. Germline loops: CDR1 MRHNA, CDR2 SNTAGT. CDR3 length: 14 residues. Trimming stripped 0 bases from V and 2 bases from J, with 7 bases between. The CDR3 is CASSDSRVNTEAFF. The CDR3 DNA is TGTGCCAGCAGTGACTCGAGGGTTAACACTGAAGCTTTCTTT.

This clonotype was seen repeatedly, ten times or more. This chain links TRBV19 with TRBJ2-2; 8 bases map to TRBD1. The V and J ends lost 1 base and 1 base, in that order; junction bases with no gene match: 2. The CDR3 extends over 16 amino acids. Per germline, CDR1 LNHDA and CDR2 SQIVND (reference sequence). The CDR3 reads CASSIVGTGNTGELFF. CDR3 DNA sequence: TGTGCCAGTAGTATAGTGGGGACAGGGAACACCGGGGAGCTGTTTTTT.

This clonotype was observed at least ten times. The chain joins TRBV12-3 or TRBV12-4 to TRBJ2-7, with 8 bases fitting TRBD1. The CDR3 is 19 amino acids. Germline trimming cut 3 bases from V and 3 bases from J; bases unmatched to any gene: 19. The CDR3 spells CASSFRAAGTGGLIYEQYF. CDR3 bases: TGTGCCAGCAGTTTCCGAGCGGCGGGGACAGGCGGACTAATCTACGAGCAGTACTTC.

The table lists this clonotype with many counts. The V gene is TRBV6-5, the J gene TRBJ2-7; 10 bases line up with TRBD2. Germline-derived CDR1 and CDR2 are MNHEY and SVGAGI. Trimming took 6 bases from V and 4 from J; bases not matched to a gene: 6. This CDR3 contains 14 residues. The CDR3 DNA reads as TGTGCCAGCAGGCCACAGCGGGGGGGTTACGAGCAGTACTTC. Translating it yields CASRPQRGGYEQYF.

This clonotype was seen repeatedly, ten times or more. The chain uses TRBV3-1 and TRBJ2-6; D remains ambiguous. Between the trimmed V and J ends, which lost 4 bases and 1 base, there was a span of 11 bases. Germline V lookup: CDR1 LGHDT, CDR2 YNNKEL (reference sequence). The CDR3 length is 16 residues. CDR3 loop: CASSPAANSGANVLTF. CDR3 sequence (DNA): TGTGCCAGCAGCCCCGCCGCAAATTCTGGGGCCAACGTCCTGACTTTC.

This clonotype has ten or more counts. The genes are TRBV14 and TRBJ2-3; 10 nucleotides line up with TRBD2. This CDR3 has 16 residues. The V and J ends lost 4 bases and 1 base, in that order; junction bases with no gene match: 5. Looked up from germline, CDR1 is SGHDN and CDR2 is FVKESK. CDR3 nucleotides: TGTGCCAGCAGCCTAATTAGCGGGGGGCGCACAGATACGCAGTATTTT. Translating gives CASSLISGGRTDTQYF.